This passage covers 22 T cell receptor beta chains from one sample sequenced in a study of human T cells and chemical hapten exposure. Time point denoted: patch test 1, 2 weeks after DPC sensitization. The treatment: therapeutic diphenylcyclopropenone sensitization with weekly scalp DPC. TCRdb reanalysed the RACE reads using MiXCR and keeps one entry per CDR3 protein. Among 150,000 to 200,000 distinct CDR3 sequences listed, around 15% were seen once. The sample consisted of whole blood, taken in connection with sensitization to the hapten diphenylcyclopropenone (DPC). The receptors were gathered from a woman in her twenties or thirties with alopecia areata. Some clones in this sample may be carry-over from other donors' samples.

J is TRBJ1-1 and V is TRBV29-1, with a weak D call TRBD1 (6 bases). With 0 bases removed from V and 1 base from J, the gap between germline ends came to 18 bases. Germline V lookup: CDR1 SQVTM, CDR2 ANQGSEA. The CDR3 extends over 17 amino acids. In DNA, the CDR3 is TGCAGCGTTGAAGATCCCCCGGGGGCGAAACCGAACACTGAAGCTTTCTTT. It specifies CSVEDPPGAKPNTEAFF.

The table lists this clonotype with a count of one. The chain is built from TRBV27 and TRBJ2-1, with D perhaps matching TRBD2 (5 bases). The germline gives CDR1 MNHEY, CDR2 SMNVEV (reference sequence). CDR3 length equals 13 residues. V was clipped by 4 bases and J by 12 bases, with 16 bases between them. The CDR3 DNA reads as TGTGCCAGCAGTTCAGTCGAGGGTTTGAGGCAGTTCTTC. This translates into CASSSVEGLRQFF.

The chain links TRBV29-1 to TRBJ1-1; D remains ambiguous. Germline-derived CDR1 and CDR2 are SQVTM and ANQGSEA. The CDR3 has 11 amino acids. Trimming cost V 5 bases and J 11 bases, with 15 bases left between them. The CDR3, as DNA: TGCAGCGTTCTCCCAGCTGAGAGGGCTTTCTTT. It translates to CSVLPAERAFF.

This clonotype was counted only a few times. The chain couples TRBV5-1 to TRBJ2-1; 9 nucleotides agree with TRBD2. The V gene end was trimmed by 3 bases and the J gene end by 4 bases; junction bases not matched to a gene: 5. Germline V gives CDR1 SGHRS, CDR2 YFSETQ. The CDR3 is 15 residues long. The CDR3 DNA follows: TGCGCCAGCAGCTCCGCGGGAGGGACGTACAATGAGCAGTTCTTC. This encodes CASSSAGGTYNEQFF. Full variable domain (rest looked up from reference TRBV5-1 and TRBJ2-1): KAGVTQTPRYLIKTRGQQVTLSCSPISGHRSVSWYQQTPGQGLQFLFEYFSETQRNKGNFPGRFSGRQFSNSRSEMNVSTLELGDSALYLCASSSAGGTYNEQFFGPGTRLTVL.

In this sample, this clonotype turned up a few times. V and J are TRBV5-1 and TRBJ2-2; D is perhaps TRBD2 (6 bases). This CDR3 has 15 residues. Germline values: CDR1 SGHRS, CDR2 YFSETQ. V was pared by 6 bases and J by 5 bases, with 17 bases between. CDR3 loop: CASMDAVADTGELFF. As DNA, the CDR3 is TGCGCCAGCATGGATGCGGTAGCGGATACCGGGGAGCTGTTTTTT.

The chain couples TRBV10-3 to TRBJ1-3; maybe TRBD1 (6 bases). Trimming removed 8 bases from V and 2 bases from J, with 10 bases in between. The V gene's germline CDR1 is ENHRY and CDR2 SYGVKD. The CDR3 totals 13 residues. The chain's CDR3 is CAIGDTAGNTIYF. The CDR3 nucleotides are TGTGCCATCGGGGACACCGCTGGAAACACCATATATTTT.

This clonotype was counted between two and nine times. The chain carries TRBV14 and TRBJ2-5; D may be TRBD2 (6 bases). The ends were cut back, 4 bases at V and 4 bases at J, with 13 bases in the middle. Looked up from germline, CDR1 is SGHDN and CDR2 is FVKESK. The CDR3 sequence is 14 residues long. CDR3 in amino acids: CASSPAGTGETQYF. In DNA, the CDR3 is TGTGCCAGCAGCCCCGCGGGAACCGGAGAGACCCAGTACTTC.

In DNA, the CDR3 is TGTGCCAGCAGTTTCTCGCGGGGCCAAGAGACCCAGTACTTC. Translated: CASSFSRGQETQYF. The rearrangement links TRBV28 to TRBJ2-5; possible D gene TRBD2, 6 bases. Germline CDR1 MDHEN, CDR2 SYDVKM. CDR3 length equals 14 residues. The germline V and J ends were trimmed by 3 bases and 1 base, with 9 bases remaining between them.

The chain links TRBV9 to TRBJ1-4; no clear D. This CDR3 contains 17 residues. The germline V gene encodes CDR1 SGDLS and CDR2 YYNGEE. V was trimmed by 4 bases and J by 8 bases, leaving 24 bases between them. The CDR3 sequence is CASSLGTGLRRNEKLFF. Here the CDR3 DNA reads TGTGCCAGCAGCCTGGGAACGGGGTTAAGGAGGAACGAAAAACTGTTTTTT.

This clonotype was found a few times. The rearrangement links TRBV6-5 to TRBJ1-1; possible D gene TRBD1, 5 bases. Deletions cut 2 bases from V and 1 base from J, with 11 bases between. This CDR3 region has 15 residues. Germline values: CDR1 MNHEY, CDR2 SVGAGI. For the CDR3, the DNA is TGTGCCAGCAGTTACAGCGGACATCCGAACACTGAAGCTTTCTTT. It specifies CASSYSGHPNTEAFF.

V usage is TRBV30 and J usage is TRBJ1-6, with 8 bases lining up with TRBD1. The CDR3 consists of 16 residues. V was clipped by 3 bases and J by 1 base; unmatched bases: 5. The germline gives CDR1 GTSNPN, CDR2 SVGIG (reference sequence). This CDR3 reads CAWSRQGISYNSPLHF. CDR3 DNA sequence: TGTGCCTGGAGCCGACAGGGGATTTCCTATAATTCACCCCTCCACTTT.

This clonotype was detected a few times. CDR3 nucleotide sequence: TGTGCCAGCAGTGAATACTCGCAGGGCCTAGGCTCCTACAATGAGCAGTTCTTC. The encoded protein is CASSEYSQGLGSYNEQFF. The chain has TRBV25-1 and TRBJ2-1, with D possibly matching TRBD1 (5 bases). Germline CDR1 and CDR2: MGHDK and SYGVNS. Between the trimmed V and J ends, which lost 0 bases and 0 bases, there was a span of 15 bases. This CDR3 has 18 amino acids. The full variable domain, rest sourced from reference TRBV25-1 and TRBJ2-1, is EADIYQTPRYLVIGTGKKITLECSQTMGHDKMYWYQQDPGMELHLIHYSYGVNSTEKGDLSSESTVSRIRTEHFPLTLESARPSHTSQYLCASSEYSQGLGSYNEQFFGPGTRLTVL.

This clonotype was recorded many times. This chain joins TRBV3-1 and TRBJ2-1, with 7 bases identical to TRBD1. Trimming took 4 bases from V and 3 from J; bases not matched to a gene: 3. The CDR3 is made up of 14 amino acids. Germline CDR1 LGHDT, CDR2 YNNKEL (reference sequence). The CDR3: CASSPGQDYNEQFF. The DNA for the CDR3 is TGTGCCAGCAGCCCTGGACAGGACTACAATGAGCAGTTCTTC.

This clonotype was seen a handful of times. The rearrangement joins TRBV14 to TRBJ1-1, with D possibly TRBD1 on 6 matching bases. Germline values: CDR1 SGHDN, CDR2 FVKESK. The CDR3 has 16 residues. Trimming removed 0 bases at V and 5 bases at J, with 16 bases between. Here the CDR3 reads CASSQDLTGSGTEAFF. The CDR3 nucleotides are TGTGCCAGCAGCCAAGATTTAACAGGGTCCGGGACTGAAGCTTTCTTT. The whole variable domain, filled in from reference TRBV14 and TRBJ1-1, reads EAGVTQFPSHSVIEKGQTVTLRCDPISGHDNLYWYRRVMGKEIKFLLHFVKESKQDESGMPNNRFLAERTGGTYSTLKVQPAELEDSGVYFCASSQDLTGSGTEAFFGQGTRLTVV.

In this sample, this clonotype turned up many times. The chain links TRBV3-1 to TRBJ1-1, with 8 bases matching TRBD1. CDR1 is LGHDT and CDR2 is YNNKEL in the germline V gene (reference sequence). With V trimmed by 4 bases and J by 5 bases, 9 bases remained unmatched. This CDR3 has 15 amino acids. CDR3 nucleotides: TGTGCCAGCAGCCCTCCCCAGGGGGCCAAAACTGAAGCTTTCTTT. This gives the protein CASSPPQGAKTEAFF. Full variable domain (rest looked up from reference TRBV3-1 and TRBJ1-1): DTAVSQTPKYLVTQMGNDKSIKCEQNLGHDTMYWYKQDSKKFLKIMFSYNNKELIINETVPNRFSPKSPDKAHLNLHINSLELGDSAVYFCASSPPQGAKTEAFFGQGTRLTVV.

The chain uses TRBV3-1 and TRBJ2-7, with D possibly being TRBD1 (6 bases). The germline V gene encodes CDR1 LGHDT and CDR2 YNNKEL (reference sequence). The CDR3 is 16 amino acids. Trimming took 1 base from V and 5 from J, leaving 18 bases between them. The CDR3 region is CASSQGSPGVPDEQYF. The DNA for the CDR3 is TGTGCCAGCAGCCAAGGATCCCCAGGGGTACCGGACGAGCAGTACTTC.

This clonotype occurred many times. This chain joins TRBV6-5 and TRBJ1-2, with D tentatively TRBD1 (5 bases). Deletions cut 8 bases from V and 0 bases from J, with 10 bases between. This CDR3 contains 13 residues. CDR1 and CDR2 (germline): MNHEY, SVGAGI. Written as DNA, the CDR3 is TGTGCCAGCGCGGACACGACTAACTATGGCTACACCTTC. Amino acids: CASADTTNYGYTF.

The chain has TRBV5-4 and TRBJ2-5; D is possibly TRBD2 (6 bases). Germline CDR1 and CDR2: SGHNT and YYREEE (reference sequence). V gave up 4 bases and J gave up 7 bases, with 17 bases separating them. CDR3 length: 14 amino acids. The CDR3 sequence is CASSADSTSPTQYF. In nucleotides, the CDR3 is TGTGCCAGCAGCGCGGACTCAACTAGCCCGACCCAGTACTTC.

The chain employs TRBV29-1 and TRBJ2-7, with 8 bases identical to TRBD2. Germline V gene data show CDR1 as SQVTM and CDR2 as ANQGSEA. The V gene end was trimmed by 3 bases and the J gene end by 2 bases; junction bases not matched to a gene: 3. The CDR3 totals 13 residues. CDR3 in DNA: TGCAGCGTTGAGGGGCGGGAGGCCTACGAGCAGTACTTC. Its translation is CSVEGREAYEQYF.

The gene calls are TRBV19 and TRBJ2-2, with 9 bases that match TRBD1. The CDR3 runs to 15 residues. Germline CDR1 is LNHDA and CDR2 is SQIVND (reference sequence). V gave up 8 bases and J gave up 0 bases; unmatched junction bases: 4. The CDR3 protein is CASSRDRANTGELFF. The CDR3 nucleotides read TGTGCCAGTTCCCGGGACAGGGCGAACACCGGGGAGCTGTTTTTT.

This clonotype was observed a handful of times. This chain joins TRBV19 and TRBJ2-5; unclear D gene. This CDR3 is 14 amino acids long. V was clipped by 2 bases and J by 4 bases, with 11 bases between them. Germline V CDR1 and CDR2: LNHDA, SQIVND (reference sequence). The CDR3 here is CASSIKVARETQYF. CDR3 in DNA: TGTGCCAGTAGTATAAAGGTGGCCCGAGAGACCCAGTACTTC.

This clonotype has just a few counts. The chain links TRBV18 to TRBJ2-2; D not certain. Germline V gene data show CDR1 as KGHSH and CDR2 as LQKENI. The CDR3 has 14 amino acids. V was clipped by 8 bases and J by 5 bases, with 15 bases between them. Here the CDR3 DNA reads TGTGCCAGCGATAGCCTGGCCAGGACCGGGGAGCTGTTTTTT. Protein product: CASDSLARTGELFF.